The present TCR beta chain was sequenced within a study of blood T cell repertoires in COVID-19. Study as a whole: From the United States, Italy and Spain came samples of acute and convalescent COVID-19. The cDNA or gDNA used as material had been derived from T cells, B-cell-depleted T cells, or PBMCs.

Germline V gene data show CDR1 as SGHRS and CDR2 as YFSETQ. The V gene lost 0 bases and the J gene lost 4 bases, with 8 bases spanning the gap. CDR3 size: 14 residues. Original processing methods: Reference gene primer amplification gave nucleated cell count estimates. Sequencing was performed with immunoSEQ multiplex PCR; in TCRdb, only in-frame clones are kept and a portion is missing. From that table come the V and J calls and clone size; the DNA was used to work out D and trimming. The sample yields about 22,000 clones, roughly 83% seen once. The J gene is TRBJ2-1, the V gene TRBV5-1; D might be TRBD1 (5 bases). Sequencing used peripheral blood. The sequence came from a man older than 75 with active or convalescent COVID-19. Here the CDR3 DNA reads TGCGCCAGCAGCTTGGATCGACAGTACAATGAGCAGTTCTTC. As protein: CASSLDRQYNEQFF.